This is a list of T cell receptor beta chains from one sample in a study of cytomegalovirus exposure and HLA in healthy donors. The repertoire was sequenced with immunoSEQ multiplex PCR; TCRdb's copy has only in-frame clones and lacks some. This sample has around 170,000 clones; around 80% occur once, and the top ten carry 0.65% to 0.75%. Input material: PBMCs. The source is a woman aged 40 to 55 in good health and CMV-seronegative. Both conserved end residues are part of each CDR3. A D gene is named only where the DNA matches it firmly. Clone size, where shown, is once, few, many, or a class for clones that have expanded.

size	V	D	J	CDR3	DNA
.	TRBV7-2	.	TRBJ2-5	CASRRTGVETQYF	TGTGCCAGCAGGCGTACAGGAGTGGAGACCCAGTACTTC
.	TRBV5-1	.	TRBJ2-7	CASSLNTGLSSYEQYF	TGCGCCAGCAGCTTAAATACAGGGCTTAGCTCCTACGAGCAGTACTTC
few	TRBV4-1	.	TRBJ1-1	CASSLQDTPNTEAFF	TGCGCCAGCAGCCTACAGGACACACCGAACACTGAAGCTTTCTTT
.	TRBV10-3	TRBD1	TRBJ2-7	CAISTRDSQYF	TGTGCCATCAGTACCCGGGACAGTCAGTACTTC
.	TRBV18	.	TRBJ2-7	CASSLGGESEQYF	TGTGCCAGCTCACTTGGCGGGGAAAGCGAGCAGTACTTC
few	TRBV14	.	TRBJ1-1	CASSPRGGRRAFF	TGTGCCAGCAGCCCAAGAGGGGGACGACGGGCTTTCTTT
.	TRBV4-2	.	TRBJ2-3	CASSQGGTPGSTDTQYF	TGTGCCAGCAGCCAAGGCGGGACTCCGGGGAGCACAGATACGCAGTATTTT
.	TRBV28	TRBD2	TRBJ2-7	CASSRTSGRDVQYF	TGTGCCAGCAGTCGGACTAGCGGGCGCGATGTGCAGTACTTC
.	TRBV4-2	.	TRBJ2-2	CASSQTLAGELFF	TGTGCCAGCAGCCAAACCCTAGCCGGGGAGCTGTTTTTT
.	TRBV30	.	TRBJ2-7	CAWSPSGAKGAYEQYF	TGTGCCTGGAGTCCCTCCGGGGCGAAGGGGGCCTACGAGCAGTACTTC
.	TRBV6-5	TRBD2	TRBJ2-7	CASSLGLAGGEQYF	TGTGCCAGCAGTTTGGGACTAGCGGGAGGCGAGCAGTACTTC
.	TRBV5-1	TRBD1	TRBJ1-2	CASKKGQETYGYTF	TGCGCCAGCAAAAAAGGACAGGAAACTTATGGCTACACCTTC
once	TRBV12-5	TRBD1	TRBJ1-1	CASGLFTTGAKNTEAFF	TGTGCTAGTGGTTTGTTCACGACAGGGGCCAAGAACACTGAAGCTTTCTTT
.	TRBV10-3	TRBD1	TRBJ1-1	CATNRGAEAFF	TGTGCCACCAACAGGGGGGCTGAAGCTTTCTTT
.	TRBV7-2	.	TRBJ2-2	CASSVAEANTGELFF	TGTGCCAGCAGCGTAGCGGAGGCGAACACCGGGGAGCTGTTTTTT
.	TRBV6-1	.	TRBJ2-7	CASSGRAGGEQYF	TGTGCCAGCTCAGGAAGGGCCGGGGGCGAGCAGTACTTC
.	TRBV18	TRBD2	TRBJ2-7	CASSPQTSGGRYEQYF	TGTGCCAGCTCACCACAAACTAGCGGGGGACGCTACGAGCAGTACTTC
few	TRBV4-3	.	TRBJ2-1	CASSHARPPSEQFF	TGCGCCAGCAGCCATGCTAGACCCCCTAGCGAGCAGTTCTTC
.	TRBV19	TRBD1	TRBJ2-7	CATNGDRGIYEQYF	TGTGCCACTAATGGGGACAGGGGGATTTACGAGCAGTACTTC
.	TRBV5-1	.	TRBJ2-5	CASSLEQVYETQYF	TGCGCCAGCAGCTTGGAACAGGTATACGAGACCCAGTACTTC
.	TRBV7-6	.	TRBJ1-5	CASSLDSSNQPQHF	TGTGCCAGCAGCTTAGACAGCAGCAATCAGCCCCAGCATTTT
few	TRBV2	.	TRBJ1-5	CASSVVGGTEPQHF	TGTGCCAGCAGTGTCGTAGGAGGGACGGAGCCCCAGCATTTT
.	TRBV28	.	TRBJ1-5	CASSYTQGRAQHF	TGTGCCAGCAGTTATACACAGGGTCGTGCCCAGCATTTT
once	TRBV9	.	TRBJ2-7	CASSPRDSPYEQYF	TGTGCCAGCAGCCCCCGGGACTCCCCCTACGAGCAGTACTTC
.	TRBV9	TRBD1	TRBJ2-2	CASSRLGTGGLNTGELFF	TGTGCCAGCTCCCGGTTAGGGACAGGGGGCCTAAACACCGGGGAGCTGTTTTTT
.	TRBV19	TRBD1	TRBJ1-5	CASSTDRVRQPQHF	TGTGCCAGTAGTACAGACAGGGTTAGGCAGCCCCAGCATTTT
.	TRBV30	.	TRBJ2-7	CAWSGAPGVGSYEQYF	TGTGCCTGGAGTGGAGCCCCAGGGGTGGGCTCCTACGAGCAGTACTTC
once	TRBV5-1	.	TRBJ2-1	CASSSPSGEQFF	TGCGCCAGCAGCTCCCCCTCGGGGGAGCAGTTCTTC
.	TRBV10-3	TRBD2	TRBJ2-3	CAISGMSGGLTDTQYF	TGTGCCATCAGTGGGATGAGCGGGGGGCTAACAGATACGCAGTATTTT
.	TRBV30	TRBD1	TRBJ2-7	CAWSAGTGGSYEQYF	TGTGCCTGGAGTGCCGGGACAGGGGGCTCCTACGAGCAGTACTTC
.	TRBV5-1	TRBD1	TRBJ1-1	CASKGQGNTEAFF	TGCGCCAGCAAGGGACAGGGGAACACTGAAGCTTTCTTT
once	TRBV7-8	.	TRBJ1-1	CASSLANRRVNTEAFF	TGTGCCAGCAGCTTAGCTAACAGGCGAGTGAACACTGAAGCTTTCTTT
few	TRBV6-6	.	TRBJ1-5	CASSYTSAGQPQHF	TGTGCCAGCAGTTACACGTCAGCAGGCCAGCCCCAGCATTTT
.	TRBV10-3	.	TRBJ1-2	CAISEGGTYGYTF	TGTGCCATCAGTGAGGGGGGGACCTATGGCTACACCTTC
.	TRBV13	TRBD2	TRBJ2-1	CASTRLAGISYNEQFF	TGTGCCAGCACCCGACTAGCGGGCATCTCCTACAATGAGCAGTTCTTC
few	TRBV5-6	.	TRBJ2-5	CASSGGDVGETQYF	TGTGCCAGCAGCGGAGGGGATGTAGGAGAGACCCAGTACTTC